The rows below give T cell receptor beta chains drawn from one sample of a study of blood T cell repertoires in COVID-19. Assay used: immunoSEQ multiplex PCR; TCRdb lists only in-frame clones, some missing. This sample yields 200,000 to 250,000 clones, of which roughly 83% are seen a single time; just under 7.5% belongs to the top ten. Sequences were obtained from peripheral blood. The receptors stem from a woman in her 50s with acute or convalescent COVID-19. Both conserved end residues are part of each CDR3. A D gene is named only where the DNA matches it firmly. Some rows have no size entry. The others give once, few or many, or a class for an expanded clone.

cdr3_nt: TGCAGGTGCGGGGGGATAGACACCTTC
cdr3_aa: CRCGGIDTF
clone_size: .
v_call: TRBV20-1
d_call: .
cdr3_length: 9
j_call: TRBJ1-2

cdr3_nt: TGTGCCAGCAGCGTAGCTCCCGGACTGGATAACAATGAGCAGTTCTTC
cdr3_aa: CASSVAPGLDNNEQFF
clone_size: .
v_call: TRBV9
d_call: .
cdr3_length: 16
j_call: TRBJ2-1

cdr3_nt: TGTGCCACCAGCAGAGAATTGAGGGATACGCAGTATTTT
cdr3_aa: CATSRELRDTQYF
clone_size: .
v_call: TRBV15
d_call: .
cdr3_length: 13
j_call: TRBJ2-3

cdr3_nt: TGTGCCAGCAGCCAAGATCCGGAGCGGGGCACAGATACGCAGTATTTT
cdr3_aa: CASSQDPERGTDTQYF
clone_size: .
v_call: TRBV3-1/TRBV3-2
d_call: .
cdr3_length: 16
j_call: TRBJ2-3

cdr3_nt: TGTGCCAGCAGCCAAGTGTCGGGAGATTACGAGCAGTACTTC
cdr3_aa: CASSQVSGDYEQYF
clone_size: .
v_call: TRBV3-1/TRBV3-2
d_call: .
cdr3_length: 14
j_call: TRBJ2-7

cdr3_nt: TGTGCCAGCAGGCAACAGTTTTCTGGAAACACCATATATTTT
cdr3_aa: CASRQQFSGNTIYF
clone_size: few
v_call: TRBV3-1/TRBV3-2
d_call: .
cdr3_length: 14
j_call: TRBJ1-3

cdr3_nt: TGTGCCAGCAGCAATTTCTACGGGACAGGGGGCTCGAACACCGGGGAGCTGTTTTTT
cdr3_aa: CASSNFYGTGGSNTGELFF
clone_size: .
v_call: TRBV6-2/TRBV6-3
d_call: TRBD1
cdr3_length: 19
j_call: TRBJ2-2

cdr3_nt: TGTGCCAGCAGTTCGACGGGTAGCAATCAGCCCCAGCATTTT
cdr3_aa: CASSSTGSNQPQHF
clone_size: .
v_call: TRBV6-2/TRBV6-3
d_call: .
cdr3_length: 14
j_call: TRBJ1-5

cdr3_nt: TGTGCCTGGAGCGAGGGACAGAAACTCATTTACTATAATTCACCCCTCCACTTT
cdr3_aa: CAWSEGQKLIYYNSPLHF
clone_size: .
v_call: TRBV30
d_call: TRBD1
cdr3_length: 18
j_call: TRBJ1-6

cdr3_nt: TGTGCCAGCAGTTGGGGGGAAGAGGATACGCAGTATTTT
cdr3_aa: CASSWGEEDTQYF
clone_size: once
v_call: TRBV12-3/TRBV12-4
d_call: .
cdr3_length: 13
j_call: TRBJ2-3

cdr3_nt: TGTGCCAGCAGCCTCACCGGGACAGAAAATTCACCCCTCCACTTT
cdr3_aa: CASSLTGTENSPLHF
clone_size: .
v_call: TRBV9
d_call: TRBD1
cdr3_length: 15
j_call: TRBJ1-6

cdr3_nt: TGTGCCAGCAGCCTAATGGTCAGGGTTGTTAGGACCGGGGAGCTGTTTTTT
cdr3_aa: CASSLMVRVVRTGELFF
clone_size: .
v_call: TRBV7-2
d_call: .
cdr3_length: 17
j_call: TRBJ2-2

cdr3_nt: TGTGCCAGCAGCGTAGCTGAGGGGGCGGGTGGCTACACCTTC
cdr3_aa: CASSVAEGAGGYTF
clone_size: few
v_call: TRBV9
d_call: TRBD1
cdr3_length: 14
j_call: TRBJ1-2

cdr3_nt: TGTGCCACCAGAGCGGGACTTAGCACAGATACGCAGTATTTT
cdr3_aa: CATRAGLSTDTQYF
clone_size: .
v_call: TRBV6-5
d_call: TRBD2
cdr3_length: 14
j_call: TRBJ2-3

cdr3_nt: TGTGCCAGCAGCCCGGACAGGGCCAACTACTATGGCTACACCTTC
cdr3_aa: CASSPDRANYYGYTF
clone_size: .
v_call: TRBV7-2
d_call: TRBD1
cdr3_length: 15
j_call: TRBJ1-2

cdr3_nt: TGTGCCAGCAGCCAAGAGCAGGGGGCAAGCCTAAACACCATATATTTT
cdr3_aa: CASSQEQGASLNTIYF
clone_size: .
v_call: TRBV4-2
d_call: TRBD1
cdr3_length: 16
j_call: TRBJ1-3

cdr3_nt: TGCACCAGCAGCCAGGCGGGGGGTGAGACCCAGTACTTC
cdr3_aa: CTSSQAGGETQYF
clone_size: .
v_call: TRBV1
d_call: .
cdr3_length: 13
j_call: TRBJ2-5

cdr3_nt: TGTGCCAGCAATTCCCGGGACTTCGGCTACGAGCAGTACTTC
cdr3_aa: CASNSRDFGYEQYF
clone_size: .
v_call: TRBV6-5
d_call: .
cdr3_length: 14
j_call: TRBJ2-7

cdr3_nt: TGTGCCAGTAGTGAGTCCGGGACTAGCGGGGAAGAGACCCAGTACTTC
cdr3_aa: CASSESGTSGEETQYF
clone_size: .
v_call: TRBV19
d_call: TRBD2
cdr3_length: 16
j_call: TRBJ2-5

cdr3_nt: TGTGCCAGCAGGCAGAAAGGGACAGGGGGCGCGGAGACTGAAGCTTTCTTT
cdr3_aa: CASRQKGTGGAETEAFF
clone_size: .
v_call: TRBV11-2
d_call: TRBD1
cdr3_length: 17
j_call: TRBJ1-1

cdr3_nt: TGTGCCAGCAGTACCCGGGGGGCGCGGGACTACGAGCAGTACTTC
cdr3_aa: CASSTRGARDYEQYF
clone_size: .
v_call: TRBV7-6
d_call: .
cdr3_length: 15
j_call: TRBJ2-7

cdr3_nt: TGTGCCAGCAGCCATGGGGGACTAGCGGGATTGGGGTTCTTC
cdr3_aa: CASSHGGLAGLGFF
clone_size: .
v_call: TRBV7-9
d_call: TRBD2
cdr3_length: 14
j_call: TRBJ2-1

cdr3_nt: TGTGCCAGCAGCTGGGGGGATGAGCAGTTCTTC
cdr3_aa: CASSWGDEQFF
clone_size: once
v_call: TRBV5-6
d_call: .
cdr3_length: 11
j_call: TRBJ2-1

cdr3_nt: TGTGCCAGCTCACCGCGACAGGGGGAAGGGTCTGGGGCCAACGTCCTGACTTTC
cdr3_aa: CASSPRQGEGSGANVLTF
clone_size: .
v_call: TRBV18
d_call: TRBD1
cdr3_length: 18
j_call: TRBJ2-6

cdr3_nt: TGTGCCAGCAGCCAGGCGGTAGCGGGGGTTGTGAGTGATACGCAGTATTTT
cdr3_aa: CASSQAVAGVVSDTQYF
clone_size: once
v_call: TRBV4-2
d_call: TRBD2
cdr3_length: 17
j_call: TRBJ2-3

cdr3_nt: TGTGCCAGCAGTTTATCAGGGATGTATCACACTGAAGCTTTCTTT
cdr3_aa: CASSLSGMYHTEAFF
clone_size: .
v_call: TRBV28
d_call: .
cdr3_length: 15
j_call: TRBJ1-1

cdr3_nt: TGTGCCAGCAGCTTAGACGGGACTCTTGTGGCCCACGAGCAGTACTTC
cdr3_aa: CASSLDGTLVAHEQYF
clone_size: .
v_call: TRBV7-9
d_call: .
cdr3_length: 16
j_call: TRBJ2-7

cdr3_nt: TGTGCCAGCAGTCGAGCGGGGGCCTACGAGCAGTACTTC
cdr3_aa: CASSRAGAYEQYF
clone_size: many
v_call: TRBV11-2
d_call: TRBD2
cdr3_length: 13
j_call: TRBJ2-7

cdr3_nt: TGTGCCAGCTCACCGGCGAGGACAGCCCAAGAGACCCAGTACTTC
cdr3_aa: CASSPARTAQETQYF
clone_size: .
v_call: TRBV18
d_call: .
cdr3_length: 15
j_call: TRBJ2-5

cdr3_nt: TGTGCCAGCAGCTTAGCGGGACTACAAAAAGAGACCCAGTACTTC
cdr3_aa: CASSLAGLQKETQYF
clone_size: once
v_call: TRBV11-2
d_call: TRBD2
cdr3_length: 15
j_call: TRBJ2-5

cdr3_nt: TGTGCCAGCAACGGACTAGCGGGAATCACAGATACGCAGTATTTT
cdr3_aa: CASNGLAGITDTQYF
clone_size: .
v_call: TRBV9
d_call: TRBD2
cdr3_length: 15
j_call: TRBJ2-3

cdr3_nt: TGTGCCACCAGCAGGGACTGGGGAGTAGAAAAACTGTTTTTT
cdr3_aa: CATSRDWGVEKLFF
clone_size: .
v_call: TRBV15
d_call: .
cdr3_length: 14
j_call: TRBJ1-4

cdr3_nt: TGTGCTAGTGCCCTAGGAGGGGGGGGAAATCAGCCCCAGCATTTT
cdr3_aa: CASALGGGGNQPQHF
clone_size: once
v_call: TRBV12-5
d_call: .
cdr3_length: 15
j_call: TRBJ1-5

cdr3_nt: TGTGCCAGCAGCGTAGGACAGGATAGCAATCAGCCCCAGCATTTT
cdr3_aa: CASSVGQDSNQPQHF
clone_size: .
v_call: TRBV9
d_call: .
cdr3_length: 15
j_call: TRBJ1-5

cdr3_nt: TGTGCCAGCAGTTACTCTGCGGGAGGCAGCAATGAGCAGTTCTTC
cdr3_aa: CASSYSAGGSNEQFF
clone_size: .
v_call: TRBV6-5
d_call: TRBD2
cdr3_length: 15
j_call: TRBJ2-1

cdr3_nt: TGTGCCAGCAGTCGACAGGGCAACTATGGCTACACCTTC
cdr3_aa: CASSRQGNYGYTF
clone_size: .
v_call: TRBV12-3/TRBV12-4
d_call: TRBD1
cdr3_length: 13
j_call: TRBJ1-2

cdr3_nt: TGTGCCAGCAGTTCACCGGGACAGGGGGTTGGCTATGGCTACACCTTC
cdr3_aa: CASSSPGQGVGYGYTF
clone_size: few
v_call: TRBV28
d_call: TRBD1
cdr3_length: 16
j_call: TRBJ1-2

cdr3_nt: TGTGCCTGGAGTTTGGGGGGGGCTCACTACGAGCAGTACTTC
cdr3_aa: CAWSLGGAHYEQYF
clone_size: .
v_call: TRBV30
d_call: .
cdr3_length: 14
j_call: TRBJ2-7

cdr3_nt: TGCGCCAGCAGCGGGGGCCCTAATGAAAAACTGTTTTTT
cdr3_aa: CASSGGPNEKLFF
clone_size: few
v_call: TRBV5-1
d_call: .
cdr3_length: 13
j_call: TRBJ1-4

cdr3_nt: TGTGCCAGCAGTCCGAAACGCGTTGAAGCTTTCTTT
cdr3_aa: CASSPKRVEAFF
clone_size: .
v_call: TRBV28
d_call: .
cdr3_length: 12
j_call: TRBJ1-1

cdr3_nt: TGCGCCAGCAGCTTGACGGTGGAAGCACAGGGGGCGATGTCACCCCTCCACTTT
cdr3_aa: CASSLTVEAQGAMSPLHF
clone_size: .
v_call: TRBV5-1
d_call: TRBD1
cdr3_length: 18
j_call: TRBJ1-6

cdr3_nt: TGTGCCAGTAGTGTCGACAGGGGCTACGATACGCAGTATTTT
cdr3_aa: CASSVDRGYDTQYF
clone_size: .
v_call: TRBV19
d_call: TRBD1
cdr3_length: 14
j_call: TRBJ2-3

cdr3_nt: TGTGCCAGCAGTTACACGGGGGACGATAATTCACCCCTCCACTTT
cdr3_aa: CASSYTGDDNSPLHF
clone_size: .
v_call: TRBV6-6
d_call: .
cdr3_length: 15
j_call: TRBJ1-6

cdr3_nt: TGTGCCAGCAGTCCGGGACAGTATAATTCACCCCTCCACTTT
cdr3_aa: CASSPGQYNSPLHF
clone_size: .
v_call: TRBV28
d_call: TRBD1
cdr3_length: 14
j_call: TRBJ1-6

cdr3_nt: TGTGCCAGCAGCGTAGGGGGAGGGAGTAATTCACCCCTCCACTTT
cdr3_aa: CASSVGGGSNSPLHF
clone_size: .
v_call: TRBV9
d_call: .
cdr3_length: 15
j_call: TRBJ1-6

cdr3_nt: TGTGCCAGCAGCGAACCTTCGACAGAAACCGGGGAGCTGTTTTTT
cdr3_aa: CASSEPSTETGELFF
clone_size: .
v_call: TRBV9
d_call: .
cdr3_length: 15
j_call: TRBJ2-2

cdr3_nt: TGTGCCAGTGCCAGTGGTAATCAGCCCCAGCATTTT
cdr3_aa: CASASGNQPQHF
clone_size: .
v_call: TRBV6-5
d_call: .
cdr3_length: 12
j_call: TRBJ1-5

cdr3_nt: TGTGCCAGCAGCTTAACCGGGGGGGCCGCGCAGACAGATACGCAGTATTTT
cdr3_aa: CASSLTGGAAQTDTQYF
clone_size: .
v_call: TRBV7-3
d_call: TRBD2
cdr3_length: 17
j_call: TRBJ2-3

cdr3_nt: TGTGCCAGCAGACAAACCGGGACAGAAGCTTTCTTT
cdr3_aa: CASRQTGTEAFF
clone_size: once
v_call: TRBV7-2
d_call: .
cdr3_length: 12
j_call: TRBJ1-1

cdr3_nt: TGTGCCAGCAGCTCTACGCCGAACACTGAAGCTTTCTTT
cdr3_aa: CASSSTPNTEAFF
clone_size: .
v_call: TRBV9
d_call: .
cdr3_length: 13
j_call: TRBJ1-1

cdr3_nt: TGTGCCAGCAGCCTTAACAGGGGGGGGACTGAAGCTTTCTTT
cdr3_aa: CASSLNRGGTEAFF
clone_size: .
v_call: TRBV5-4
d_call: TRBD1
cdr3_length: 14
j_call: TRBJ1-1

cdr3_nt: TGCAGCGTTGGACAGGCCGGAGAGACCCAGTACTTC
cdr3_aa: CSVGQAGETQYF
clone_size: .
v_call: TRBV29-1
d_call: .
cdr3_length: 12
j_call: TRBJ2-5

cdr3_nt: TGCGCCAGCAGCCAAGATTTTGGGCTAGCGGGGGCCGAGCAGTACTTC
cdr3_aa: CASSQDFGLAGAEQYF
clone_size: .
v_call: TRBV4-3
d_call: TRBD2
cdr3_length: 16
j_call: TRBJ2-7

cdr3_nt: TGTGCCTGGAGCTTTGGAGAAATCAATCAGCCCCAGCATTTT
cdr3_aa: CAWSFGEINQPQHF
clone_size: .
v_call: TRBV30
d_call: .
cdr3_length: 14
j_call: TRBJ1-5